This T cell receptor beta chain is from a study of control samples from healthy donors and cancer patients. CDR1 and CDR2 from the germline V gene are SGHDN and FVKESK. This CDR3 has 17 residues. Trimming at V came to 1 base and at J to 3 bases, leaving 8 bases not matched to a gene. Assay used: immunoSEQ multiplex PCR; TCRdb lists only in-frame clones, some missing. Of hundreds of thousands of clones in the sample, 80% to 95% are singletons; the top ten hold 5% to 7%. Specimen: PBMCs. The chain links TRBV14 to TRBJ1-2; 10 nucleotides line up with TRBD1. The source is a middle-aged man with head and neck cancer. The CDR3 DNA reads TGTGCCAGCAGCCAAGGGACAGGGGGGCCAATCCACTATGGCTACACCTTC. Translating gives CASSQGTGGPIHYGYTF.